The 21 T cell receptor beta chains listed next were all sequenced from one sample in a study of T cell repertoires in cytomegalovirus infection. These receptors are not linked to any known antigen. From the reads, TCRdb called clonotypes with MiXCR, one entry per CDR3 protein. The table shows approximately 350,000 distinct CDR3 sequences, with about 35% occurring only once. Specimen: cultured PBMCs, collected from culture after CMV antigen stimulation. Every receptor here comes from a human donor in good health (CMV status not recorded). Some clones in this sample may be carry-over from other donors' samples.

This clonotype was detected only a few times. The CDR3 DNA follows: TGTGCCAGCAGCCCTGCCACGACTAGCGGGATATTTTACCAAGAGACCCAGTACTTC. Protein: CASSPATTSGIFYQETQYF. The chain uses TRBV7-9 and TRBJ2-5; TRBD2 agrees at 11 bases. The CDR3 totals 19 residues. From germline, CDR1 is SEHNR and CDR2 FQNEAQ (reference sequence). V dropped 5 bases and J dropped 0; count of bases not matched to a gene: 14.

In this sample, this clonotype turned up many times. CDR3 coding DNA: TGTGCCAGCAGTATGACGGCTTTCTACGAGCAGTACTTC. This codes for CASSMTAFYEQYF. V gene TRBV7-2 combines with J gene TRBJ2-7; D is uncertain. Looked up from germline, CDR1 is SGHTA and CDR2 is FQGNSA. The CDR3 contains 13 residues. The V gene lost 6 bases and the J gene lost 3 bases, with 12 bases spanning the gap.

This chain uses TRBV2 with TRBJ1-2, with 9 positions matching TRBD1. CDR3 length equals 15 residues. With V trimmed by 5 bases and J by 7 bases, 11 bases remained unmatched. Germline V CDR1 and CDR2: SNHLY, FYNNEI. DNA of the CDR3: TGTGCCAGCAGTCCACAGGGGGCCAGGGGTGCTGGCTACACCTTC. Translated: CASSPQGARGAGYTF.

V is TRBV2 and J is TRBJ2-7, with 10 bases that match TRBD1. With V trimmed by 3 bases and J by 5 bases, 16 bases remained unmatched. This CDR3 contains 18 residues. Germline assignment: CDR1 SNHLY and CDR2 FYNNEI. In nucleotides, the CDR3 is TGTGCCAGCAGTGATCCGACAGGGGGCGGGATAGCGGGAAACGAGCAGTACTTC. Its translation is CASSDPTGGGIAGNEQYF.

The chain employs TRBV27 and TRBJ2-1, with no clear D. Germline assignment: CDR1 MNHEY and CDR2 SMNVEV (reference sequence). Trimming shortened V by 0 bases and J by 6 bases, and 6 bases separated the two germline ends. This CDR3 spans 13 amino acids. The CDR3 sequence: CASSLSAGNEQFF. The CDR3 DNA reads TGTGCCAGCAGTTTATCGGCCGGCAATGAGCAGTTCTTC.

The rearrangement joins TRBV3-1 to TRBJ1-4; D ambiguous. Per germline, CDR1 LGHDT and CDR2 YNNKEL (reference sequence). The V and J ends lost 4 bases and 0 bases respectively, with 12 bases between them. The CDR3 is made up of 16 amino acids. CDR3 amino acids: CASSLGGSSTNEKLFF. In DNA form, the CDR3 reads TGTGCCAGCAGCCTGGGAGGGAGCTCAACTAATGAAAAACTGTTTTTT.

In its sample, this clonotype was seen once. CDR3 nucleotide sequence: TGTGCCAGTAGTATTGCTTTTACCAATCAGCCCCAGCATTTT. Residues: CASSIAFTNQPQHF. This rearrangement joins TRBV19 to TRBJ1-5; no clear D gene. CDR3 length: 14 amino acids. Trimming took off 3 bases at V and 3 bases at J, with 9 bases between the two ends. Germline V gene sequence: CDR1 LNHDA, CDR2 SQIVND (reference sequence).

This chain connects TRBV6-6 to TRBJ2-1, with 14 bases aligning to TRBD2. The germline gives CDR1 MNHNY, CDR2 SVGAGI (reference sequence). V lost 7 bases and J lost 10; bases outside the gene matches: 9. CDR3 length: 15 amino acids. The CDR3 is CASTYGTSGSGEQFF. The CDR3 DNA reads as TGTGCCAGCACCTACGGGACTAGCGGGAGCGGGGAGCAGTTCTTC.

This clonotype was detected only a few times. The chain joins TRBV28 to TRBJ1-1; D ambiguous. The CDR3 sequence is 15 residues long. V lost 5 bases and J 3 bases, leaving 16 bases between the germline ends. The germline gives CDR1 MDHEN, CDR2 SYDVKM. CDR3 sequence reads: CASSISSSGHTEAFF. CDR3 nucleotide sequence: TGTGCCAGCAGTATCTCATCCTCCGGCCACACTGAAGCTTTCTTT.

The chain couples TRBV6-2 or TRBV6-3 to TRBJ1-1; 7 bases fit TRBD1. With V trimmed by 2 bases and J by 8 bases, 11 bases remained unmatched. This CDR3 spans 15 amino acids. Germline V gene lookup returns CDR1 MNHEY and CDR2 SVGEGT. CDR3 sequence: CASSYRPSRTGEAFF. CDR3 sequence (DNA): TGTGCCAGCAGTTACCGACCCAGTAGGACAGGCGAAGCTTTCTTT.

The chain couples TRBV7-8 to TRBJ2-1; 9 nucleotides line up with TRBD2. The ends lost 5 bases at V and 3 bases at J; junction bases unmatched: 8. This CDR3 is 16 amino acids long. Per the germline V gene, CDR1 is SGHVS and CDR2 is FQNEAQ. The CDR3 protein is CASSAMTSGGYNEQFF. CDR3 nucleotide sequence: TGTGCCAGCAGCGCAATGACTAGCGGCGGCTACAATGAGCAGTTCTTC.

This clonotype was counted at least ten times. The rearrangement joins TRBV7-2 to TRBJ2-5; no clear D gene. This CDR3 has 14 amino acids. V lost 1 base and J 6 bases, leaving 12 bases between the germline ends. CDR1 and CDR2 (germline): SGHTA, FQGNSA. CDR3 residues: CASSLDAGKQTQYF. Here the CDR3 DNA reads TGTGCCAGCAGCTTAGATGCTGGGAAACAGACCCAGTACTTC.

The genes are TRBV12-3 or TRBV12-4 and TRBJ1-3, with TRBD1 identical over 8 bases. CDR3 length equals 15 residues. V was clipped by 5 bases and J by 4 bases; unmatched bases: 7. CDR3 residues: CASSLRQGQGNTIYF. DNA for the CDR3: TGTGCCAGCAGTCTCCGACAGGGGCAAGGAAACACCATATATTTT.

The table lists this clonotype with a few counts. The rearrangement joins TRBV6-2 or TRBV6-3 to TRBJ2-7; D not certain. This CDR3 is built from 14 residues. Germline lookup yields CDR1 MNHEY and CDR2 SVGEGT. Trimming took off 2 bases at V and 1 base at J, with 9 bases between the two ends. The CDR3 loop reads CASSYRKWSYEQYF. CDR3 coding DNA: TGTGCCAGCAGTTACCGTAAGTGGTCCTACGAGCAGTACTTC.

This clonotype showed up just a few times. The genes are TRBV10-3 and TRBJ2-1; 9 bases map to TRBD1. Looked up from germline, CDR1 is ENHRY and CDR2 is SYGVKD. V was pared by 6 bases and J by 6 bases, with 0 bases of the junction left unmatched. The CDR3 has 12 amino acids. The CDR3 loop reads CAIRGQGNEQFF. CDR3 coding DNA: TGTGCCATCAGGGGACAGGGCAATGAGCAGTTCTTC.

The gene calls are TRBV11-1 and TRBJ1-1; D call uncertain. The V end was cut by 1 base, the J end by 2 bases, with 8 bases between. CDR1 and CDR2 from the germline V gene are SGHAT and FQDESV (reference sequence). The CDR3 runs 14 residues. The CDR3 sequence is CASSLERVNTEAFF. For the CDR3, the DNA is TGTGCCAGCAGCTTAGAGAGAGTCAACACTGAAGCTTTCTTT.

The V call is TRBV24-1, the J call TRBJ2-3; D is unclear. CDR3 length: 14 residues. V lost 4 bases, J lost 2 bases, and 9 bases lay in between. Germline V gives CDR1 KGHDR, CDR2 SFDVKD. In nucleotides, the CDR3 is TGTGCCACCAGTGAATGGACGGACACAGATACGCAGTATTTT. It specifies CATSEWTDTDTQYF.

The rearrangement uses TRBV5-8 and TRBJ1-5; D is undetermined. Trimming removed 0 bases at V and 3 bases at J, with 7 bases between. CDR3 length: 14 amino acids. Germline V lookup: CDR1 SGHTS, CDR2 YDEGEE. The CDR3 sequence is CASSLERNNQPQHF. The CDR3 nucleotides are TGTGCCAGCAGCTTGGAACGAAACAATCAGCCCCAGCATTTT.

This clonotype was found a few times. The chain employs TRBV7-2 and TRBJ1-2; D is ambiguous. The CDR3 is 13 amino acids. Germline V gene lookup returns CDR1 SGHTA and CDR2 FQGNSA. The ends were cut back, 4 bases at V and 4 bases at J, with 10 bases in the middle. In DNA form, the CDR3 reads TGTGCCAGCAGCTCGGGGAGGGTCTATGGCTACACCTTC. Its protein product is CASSSGRVYGYTF.

The chain has TRBV18 and TRBJ1-1, with D hard to call. Germline V gene data show CDR1 as KGHSH and CDR2 as LQKENI. The CDR3 is 12 amino acids. With 2 bases removed from V and 3 bases from J, the gap between germline ends came to 4 bases. This chain's CDR3 is CASSPGDTEAFF. DNA of the CDR3: TGTGCCAGCTCACCAGGGGACACTGAAGCTTTCTTT.

The sample holds a few counts of this clonotype. The V gene is TRBV7-2, the J gene TRBJ2-5; D is possibly TRBD1 (6 bases). The CDR3 is made up of 15 amino acids. Trimming took 5 bases from V and 3 from J, leaving 16 bases between them. Per germline, CDR1 SGHTA and CDR2 FQGNSA. The CDR3 DNA follows: TGTGCCAGCAGCCCGATGGGGGCTCAAAAAGAGACCCAGTACTTC. Amino acids: CASSPMGAQKETQYF. Full variable domain (rest looked up from reference TRBV7-2 and TRBJ2-5): GAGVSQSPSNKVTEKGKDVELRCDPISGHTALYWYRQSLGQGLEFLIYFQGNSAPDKSGLPSDRFSAERTGGSVSTLTIQRTQQEDSAVYLCASSPMGAQKETQYFGPGTRLLVL.